This is a list of T cell receptor beta chains from one sample in a study of graft-versus-host responses after intestinal transplantation. Method: immunoSEQ multiplex PCR; TCRdb's copy keeps in-frame clones and lacks some. The sample holds approximately 38,000 clones, roughly four fifths seen once. The starting material was PBMCs, obtained 1070 days after transplant. Receptors originate from a human patient who received an intestinal transplant, so some T cells may come from the graft donor. Both conserved end residues are part of each CDR3. D genes are given only for firm matches.

V: TRBV6-1; D: TRBD1; CDR3: CASSEESGGGYGYTF
V: TRBV28; D: -; CDR3: CASSPQVLTIAQYF
V: TRBV21-1; D: -; CDR3: CASSKAGDQGRIGYTF
V: TRBV15; D: -; CDR3: CATSKGEGNQPQHF
V: TRBV30; D: -; CDR3: CAWRRFSGNTIYF
V: TRBV18; D: -; CDR3: CASSPQGRAETQYF
V: TRBV15; D: -; CDR3: CATSREGDQGTQPQHF
V: TRBV28; D: -; CDR3: CASSLQGPYTNTGELFF
V: TRBV10-3; D: TRBD2; CDR3: CAISEGREIDEQFF
V: TRBV6-5; D: -; CDR3: CASSYQGYNEQFF
V: TRBV6-1; D: -; CDR3: CASSALGFRGGAFF
V: TRBV5-1; D: TRBD2; CDR3: CASSFSSGAGGETQYF
V: TRBV28; D: TRBD1; CDR3: CASSPTQGQRLSGANVLTF
V: TRBV7-9; D: -; CDR3: CASSRGQGDEKLFF
V: TRBV5-1; D: -; CDR3: CASSLERSTDTQYF
V: TRBV6-5; D: -; CDR3: CASADSGGYEQFF
V: TRBV7-6; D: -; CDR3: CASSSAQTYEQYF
V: TRBV30; D: -; CDR3: CAWSVLLDTQYF
V: TRBV11-3; D: TRBD2; CDR3: CASSLEAAGGPANEQFF
V: TRBV19; D: TRBD2; CDR3: CASSITPGGEPNEQYF
V: TRBV6-1; D: TRBD1; CDR3: CASRQGARSDTQYF
V: TRBV27; D: TRBD1; CDR3: CASSRPGQPSGDTQYF
V: TRBV18; D: TRBD1; CDR3: CASSPNGQVNEKLFF
V: TRBV27; D: TRBD1; CDR3: CASKGQGAVNTDTQYF
V: TRBV9; D: -; CDR3: CASSPRGREGTDTQYF
V: TRBV29-1; D: -; CDR3: CSVVVQGSRFVDIQYF
V: TRBV28; D: TRBD1; CDR3: CASSFGQGAFGYTF
V: TRBV30; D: TRBD1; CDR3: CAWSGDRQNYGYTF
V: TRBV28; D: TRBD2; CDR3: CASSWLGGRETQYF
V: TRBV4-2; D: TRBD2; CDR3: CASSPAAGGGTDTQYF
V: TRBV18; D: -; CDR3: CASSPPPSDLYNEQFF
V: TRBV27; D: -; CDR3: CASSLDLETFQPQHF
V: TRBV5-1; D: -; CDR3: CASSSSPSGLREDTQYF
V: TRBV5-6; D: TRBD2; CDR3: CASSRKASGSLNEQFF
V: TRBV18; D: TRBD2; CDR3: CASSPPSVLSGGASSYNEQFF
V: TRBV5-5; D: TRBD2; CDR3: CASSPGLENTYTQYF
V: TRBV2; D: -; CDR3: CASSPRRGSGANVLTF
V: TRBV11-2; D: TRBD1; CDR3: CASSKGRDRGTEAFF